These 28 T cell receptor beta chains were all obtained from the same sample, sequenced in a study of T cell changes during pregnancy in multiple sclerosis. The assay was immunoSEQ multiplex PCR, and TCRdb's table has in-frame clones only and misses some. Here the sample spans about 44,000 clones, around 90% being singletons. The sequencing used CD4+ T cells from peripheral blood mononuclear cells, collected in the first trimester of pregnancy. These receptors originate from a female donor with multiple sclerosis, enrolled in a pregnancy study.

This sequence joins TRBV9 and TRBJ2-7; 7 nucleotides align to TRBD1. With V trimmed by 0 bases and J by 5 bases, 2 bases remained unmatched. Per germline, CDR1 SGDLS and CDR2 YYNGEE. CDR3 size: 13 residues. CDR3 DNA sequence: TGTGCCAGCAGCGTAGAAGGGGGCCACGAGCAGTACTTC. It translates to CASSVEGGHEQYF.

The CDR3 coding sequence is TGTGCCTGGAGACCCAGCGGGAGTCAATCCTACGAGCAGTACTTC. It translates to CAWRPSGSQSYEQYF. The rearrangement uses TRBV30 and TRBJ2-7; 8 bases map to TRBD2. This CDR3 contains 15 residues. J gave up 1 base and V 3 bases, and 8 bases lay outside the gene matches. Germline V CDR1 and CDR2: GTSNPN, SVGIG (reference sequence).

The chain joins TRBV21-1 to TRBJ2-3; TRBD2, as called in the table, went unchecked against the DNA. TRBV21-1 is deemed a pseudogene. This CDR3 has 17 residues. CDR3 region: CASSKGGWRECTDTQYF. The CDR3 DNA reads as TGTGCCAGCAGCAAAGGTGGGTGGCGGGAGTGCACAGATACGCAGTATTTT.

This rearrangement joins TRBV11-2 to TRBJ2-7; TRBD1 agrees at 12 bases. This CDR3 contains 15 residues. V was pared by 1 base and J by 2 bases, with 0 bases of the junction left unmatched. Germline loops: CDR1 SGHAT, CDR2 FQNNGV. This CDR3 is CASSLGDRGPYEQYF. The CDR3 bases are TGTGCCAGCAGCTTAGGGGACAGGGGGCCCTACGAGCAGTACTTC.

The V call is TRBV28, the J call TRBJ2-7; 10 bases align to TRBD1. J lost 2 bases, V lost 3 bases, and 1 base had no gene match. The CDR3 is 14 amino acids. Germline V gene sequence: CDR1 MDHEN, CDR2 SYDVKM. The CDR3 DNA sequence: TGTGCCAGCAGTTTGACAGGGGGCACCTACGAGCAGTACTTC. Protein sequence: CASSLTGGTYEQYF.

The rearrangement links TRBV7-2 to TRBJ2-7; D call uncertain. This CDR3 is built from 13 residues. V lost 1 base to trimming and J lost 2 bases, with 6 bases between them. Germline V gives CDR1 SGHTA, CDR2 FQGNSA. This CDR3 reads CASSLGGPYEQYF. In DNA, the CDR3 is TGTGCCAGCAGCTTAGGAGGTCCCTACGAGCAGTACTTC.

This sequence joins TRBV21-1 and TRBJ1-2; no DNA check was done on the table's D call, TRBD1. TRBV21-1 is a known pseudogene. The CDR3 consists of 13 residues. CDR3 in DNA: TGTGCCAGCAGCCTTCGGACAGGGAGGAACTACACCTTC. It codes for CASSLRTGRNYTF.

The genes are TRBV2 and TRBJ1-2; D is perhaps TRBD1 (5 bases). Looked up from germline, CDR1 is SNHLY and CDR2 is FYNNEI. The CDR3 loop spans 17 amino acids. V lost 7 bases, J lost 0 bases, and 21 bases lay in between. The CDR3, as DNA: TGTGCCAGCAAACGGGGACCGGAGGGCAGAGCTAACTATGGCTACACCTTC. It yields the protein CASKRGPEGRANYGYTF.

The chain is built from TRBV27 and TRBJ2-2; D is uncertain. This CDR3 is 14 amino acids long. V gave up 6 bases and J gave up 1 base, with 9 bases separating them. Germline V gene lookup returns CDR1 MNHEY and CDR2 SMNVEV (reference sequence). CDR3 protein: CASRRFGNTGELFF. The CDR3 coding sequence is TGTGCCAGCAGGAGGTTCGGGAACACCGGGGAGCTGTTTTTT.

The CDR3 bases are TGTGCCAGCAGCCATCGGGACTCTGGTGAAAAACTGTTTTTT. Translated: CASSHRDSGEKLFF. The chain uses TRBV5-5 and TRBJ1-4; D is possibly TRBD1 (5 bases). The CDR3 consists of 14 residues. CDR1 is SGHKS and CDR2 is YYEKEE in the germline V gene (reference sequence). Between the trimmed V and J ends, which lost 4 bases and 7 bases, there was a span of 14 bases.

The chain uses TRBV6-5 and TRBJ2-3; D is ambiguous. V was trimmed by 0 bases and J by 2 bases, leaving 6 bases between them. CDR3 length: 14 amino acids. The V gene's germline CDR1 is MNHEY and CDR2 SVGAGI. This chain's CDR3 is CASSYSKHTDTQYF. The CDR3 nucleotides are TGTGCCAGCAGTTACTCGAAGCACACAGATACGCAGTATTTT.

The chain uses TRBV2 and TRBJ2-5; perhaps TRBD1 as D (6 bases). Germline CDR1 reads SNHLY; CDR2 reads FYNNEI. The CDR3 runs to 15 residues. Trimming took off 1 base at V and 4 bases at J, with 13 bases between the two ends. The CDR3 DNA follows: TGTGCCAGCAGTGAAGAGGTGGGGGCGCGAGAGACCCAGTACTTC. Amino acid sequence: CASSEEVGARETQYF.

The CDR3 spells CASRSPRQSLNYGYTF. The CDR3 DNA is TGTGCCAGCAGGAGTCCTAGGCAGTCACTTAACTATGGCTACACCTTC. The chain combines TRBV28 with TRBJ1-2; D is undetermined. Germline values: CDR1 MDHEN, CDR2 SYDVKM. V gave up 6 bases and J gave up 1 base, with 18 bases separating them. This CDR3 has 16 residues.

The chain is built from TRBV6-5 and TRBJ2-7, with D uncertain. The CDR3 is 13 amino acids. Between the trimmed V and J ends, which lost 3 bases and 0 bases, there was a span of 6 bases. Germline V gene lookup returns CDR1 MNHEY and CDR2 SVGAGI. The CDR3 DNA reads TGTGCCAGCAGTTATCCCAGCTCCTACGAGCAGTACTTC. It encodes CASSYPSSYEQYF.

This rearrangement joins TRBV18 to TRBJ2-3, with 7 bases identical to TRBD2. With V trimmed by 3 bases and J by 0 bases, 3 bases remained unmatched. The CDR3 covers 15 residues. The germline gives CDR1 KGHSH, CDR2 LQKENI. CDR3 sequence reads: CASSPTAGSTDTQYF. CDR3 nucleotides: TGTGCCAGCTCACCGACAGCGGGAAGCACAGATACGCAGTATTTT.

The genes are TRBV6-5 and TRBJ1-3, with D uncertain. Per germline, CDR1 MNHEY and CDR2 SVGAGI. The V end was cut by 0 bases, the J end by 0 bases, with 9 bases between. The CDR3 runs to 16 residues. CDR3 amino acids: CASSYSRLTSGNTIYF. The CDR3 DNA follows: TGTGCCAGCAGTTACTCGAGACTGACCTCTGGAAACACCATATATTTT.

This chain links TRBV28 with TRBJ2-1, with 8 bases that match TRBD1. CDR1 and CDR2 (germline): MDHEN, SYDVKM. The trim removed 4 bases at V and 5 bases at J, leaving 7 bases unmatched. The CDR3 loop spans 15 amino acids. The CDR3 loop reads CASSSGGLRNNEQFF. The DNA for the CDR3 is TGTGCCAGCAGTTCAGGGGGCCTAAGGAACAATGAGCAGTTCTTC.

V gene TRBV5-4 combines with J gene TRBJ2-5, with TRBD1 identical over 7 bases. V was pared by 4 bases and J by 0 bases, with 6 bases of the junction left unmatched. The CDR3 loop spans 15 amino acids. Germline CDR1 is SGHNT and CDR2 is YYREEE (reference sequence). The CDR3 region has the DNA TGTGCCAGCAGCCTATCCGGACAGGACCAAGAGACCCAGTACTTC. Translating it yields CASSLSGQDQETQYF.

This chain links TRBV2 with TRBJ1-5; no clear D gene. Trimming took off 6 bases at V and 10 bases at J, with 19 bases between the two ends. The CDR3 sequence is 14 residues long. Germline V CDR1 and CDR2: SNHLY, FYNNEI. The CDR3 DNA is TGTGCCAGCAGACGGGATAATAGCATAGGCCCCCAGCATTTT. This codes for CASRRDNSIGPQHF.

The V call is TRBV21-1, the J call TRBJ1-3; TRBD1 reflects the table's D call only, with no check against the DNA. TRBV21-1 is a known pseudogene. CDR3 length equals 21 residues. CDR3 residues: CASSKEGAHIPSLFSGNTIYF. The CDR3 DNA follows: TGTGCCAGCAGCAAAGAGGGGGCGCACATCCCCAGTTTATTCTCTGGAAACACCATATATTTT.

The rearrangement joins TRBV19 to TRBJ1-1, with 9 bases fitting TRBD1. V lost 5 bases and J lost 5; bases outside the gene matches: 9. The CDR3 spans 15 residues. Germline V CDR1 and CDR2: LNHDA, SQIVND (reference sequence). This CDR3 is CASSGTGTIRTEAFF. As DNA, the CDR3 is TGTGCCAGTAGTGGGACAGGGACAATAAGGACTGAAGCTTTCTTT.

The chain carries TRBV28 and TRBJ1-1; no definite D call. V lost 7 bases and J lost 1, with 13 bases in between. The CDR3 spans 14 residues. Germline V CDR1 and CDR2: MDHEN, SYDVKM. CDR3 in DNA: TGTGCCAGCACTCTCGTGGCTTCGAACACTGAAGCTTTCTTT. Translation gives CASTLVASNTEAFF.

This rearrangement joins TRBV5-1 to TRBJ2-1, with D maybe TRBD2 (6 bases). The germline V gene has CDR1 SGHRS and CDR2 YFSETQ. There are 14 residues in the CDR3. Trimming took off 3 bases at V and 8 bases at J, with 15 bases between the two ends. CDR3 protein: CASSSGGLGDEQFF. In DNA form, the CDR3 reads TGCGCCAGCAGCTCCGGAGGGCTCGGGGATGAGCAGTTCTTC. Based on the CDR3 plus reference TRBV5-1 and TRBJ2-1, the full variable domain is KAGVTQTPRYLIKTRGQQVTLSCSPISGHRSVSWYQQTPGQGLQFLFEYFSETQRNKGNFPGRFSGRQFSNSRSEMNVSTLELGDSALYLCASSSGGLGDEQFFGPGTRLTVL.

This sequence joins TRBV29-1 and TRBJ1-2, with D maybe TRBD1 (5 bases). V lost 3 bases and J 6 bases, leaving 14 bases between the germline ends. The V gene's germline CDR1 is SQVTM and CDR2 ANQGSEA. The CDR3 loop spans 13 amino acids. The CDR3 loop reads CSVDGEGRDGYTF. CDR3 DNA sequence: TGCAGCGTTGATGGAGAGGGGAGGGATGGCTACACCTTC.

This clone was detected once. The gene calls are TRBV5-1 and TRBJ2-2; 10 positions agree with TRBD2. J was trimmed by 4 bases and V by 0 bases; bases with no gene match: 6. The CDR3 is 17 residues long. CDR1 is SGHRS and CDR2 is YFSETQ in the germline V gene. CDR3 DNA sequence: TGCGCCAGCAGCTTGGTTACTAGCGGGACCAGCACCGGGGAGCTGTTTTTT. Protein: CASSLVTSGTSTGELFF.

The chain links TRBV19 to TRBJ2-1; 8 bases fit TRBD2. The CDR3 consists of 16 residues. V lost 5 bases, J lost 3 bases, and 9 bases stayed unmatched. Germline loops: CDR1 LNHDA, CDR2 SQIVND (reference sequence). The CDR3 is CASSVQGAGVYNEQFF. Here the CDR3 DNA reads TGTGCCAGTAGTGTTCAAGGAGCGGGAGTCTACAATGAGCAGTTCTTC. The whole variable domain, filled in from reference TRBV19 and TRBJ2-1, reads DGGITQSPKYLFRKEGQNVTLSCEQNLNHDAMYWYRQDPGQGLRLIYYSQIVNDFQKGDIAEGYSVSREKKESFPLTVTSAQKNPTAFYLCASSVQGAGVYNEQFFGPGTRLTVL.

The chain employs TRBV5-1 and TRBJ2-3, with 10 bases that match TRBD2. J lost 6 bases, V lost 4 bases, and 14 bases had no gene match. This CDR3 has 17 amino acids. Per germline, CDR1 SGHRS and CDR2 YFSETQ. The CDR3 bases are TGCGCCAGCAGCGTTGGCGGTAGCGGGAGGCATCCGGATACGCAGTATTTT. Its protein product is CASSVGGSGRHPDTQYF.

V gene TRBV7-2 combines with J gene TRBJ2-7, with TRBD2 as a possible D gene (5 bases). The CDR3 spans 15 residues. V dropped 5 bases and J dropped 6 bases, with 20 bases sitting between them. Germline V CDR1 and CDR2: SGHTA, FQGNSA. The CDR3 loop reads CASSREGHPSLEQYF. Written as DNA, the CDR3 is TGTGCCAGCAGCAGAGAGGGCCACCCGTCACTCGAGCAGTACTTC.